Each of the 13 T cell receptor beta chains below was sequenced from the same sample in a study of control samples from healthy donors and cancer patients. This table comes from immunoSEQ multiplex PCR, and its TCRdb copy is limited to in-frame clones, with some not included. The data hold about 160,000 clones, with 93% observed a single time. The sequencing sample was made of blood. These receptors all stem from a man aged 18 to 35 in good health.

Only one count was recorded for this clone. The V gene is TRBV7-2, the J gene TRBJ2-7, with D unresolved. The length of the CDR3 is 15 residues. CDR1 and CDR2 (germline): SGHTA, FQGNSA. The V and J ends lost 3 bases and 0 bases respectively, with 12 bases between them. DNA of the CDR3: TGTGCCAGCAGCTTTGGCAAATCTTTCTCCTACGAGCAGTACTTC. It is translated as CASSFGKSFSYEQYF.

The V and J genes are TRBV19 and TRBJ2-7, with D perhaps matching TRBD1 or TRBD2 (6 bases each). The CDR3 loop spans 14 amino acids. V shed 0 bases and J shed 2 bases, with 8 bases lying between them. The germline V gene encodes CDR1 LNHDA and CDR2 SQIVND (reference sequence). For the CDR3, the DNA is TGTGCCAGTAGTATAGACGGGGGCCCCTACGAGCAGTACTTC. It encodes CASSIDGGPYEQYF.

The chain joins TRBV30 to TRBJ1-1; D is perhaps TRBD1 (6 bases). The length of the CDR3 is 12 residues. Germline assignment: CDR1 GTSNPN and CDR2 SVGIG (reference sequence). Deletions cut 7 bases from V and 12 bases from J, with 21 bases between. CDR3 region: CAFLGGPSESFF. DNA for the CDR3: TGTGCCTTTTTGGGGGGCCCCTCGGAATCTTTCTTT.

The chain is built from TRBV7-2 and TRBJ2-3, with a tentative D call TRBD2 (6 bases). V lost 6 bases to trimming and J lost 0 bases, with 16 bases between them. CDR1 SGHTA and CDR2 FQGNSA come from the germline V gene. This CDR3 spans 16 amino acids. CDR3 sequence: CASRLAGTDSTDTQYF. The CDR3 coding sequence is TGTGCCAGCAGACTAGCCGGGACGGATAGCACAGATACGCAGTATTTT.

The genes are TRBV13 and TRBJ2-7, with TRBD1 matching 10 bases. J was trimmed by 2 bases and V by 0 bases; bases with no gene match: 7. This CDR3 region has 17 residues. Per the germline V gene, CDR1 is PRHDT and CDR2 is FYEKMQ (reference sequence). In nucleotides, the CDR3 is TGTGCCAGCAGCTTAGGACTCGCCGGGACAGGGGCCTACGAGCAGTACTTC. This gives the protein CASSLGLAGTGAYEQYF.

There are a few counts of this clone. This chain joins TRBV19 and TRBJ1-1, with 7 bases that match TRBD1. This CDR3 region has 14 residues. V gave up 5 bases and J gave up 4 bases; unmatched junction bases: 7. Germline-derived CDR1 and CDR2 are LNHDA and SQIVND (reference sequence). For the CDR3, the DNA is TGTGCCAGTAGTGCCGTCAACAGGGGCACTGAAGCTTTCTTT. The encoded protein is CASSAVNRGTEAFF.

The chain recombines TRBV13 with TRBJ2-3, with TRBD2 identical over 7 bases. This CDR3 is built from 15 residues. CDR1 is PRHDT and CDR2 is FYEKMQ in the germline V gene (reference sequence). J lost 4 bases, V lost 5 bases, and 9 bases had no gene match. The CDR3 loop reads CASSRGGEFADTQYF. As DNA, the CDR3 is TGTGCCAGCAGCCGCGGGGGTGAGTTTGCAGATACGCAGTATTTT.

The chain recombines TRBV5-4 with TRBJ2-1; no reliable D call. Germline V CDR1 and CDR2: SGHNT, YYREEE (reference sequence). V was clipped by 0 bases and J by 3 bases, with 4 bases between them. The CDR3 runs 13 residues. CDR3 DNA sequence: TGTGCCAGCAGCTTGGTGCACTACAATGAGCAGTTCTTC. Its translation is CASSLVHYNEQFF.

The chain has TRBV29-1 and TRBJ1-1; no clear D gene. The V and J ends lost 1 base and 0 bases respectively, with 6 bases between them. This CDR3 comprises 13 residues. Germline V gives CDR1 SQVTM, CDR2 ANQGSEA. The CDR3 DNA follows: TGCAGCGTTGAAGTTGGCATGAACACTGAAGCTTTCTTT. Amino acids: CSVEVGMNTEAFF.

This chain uses TRBV11-3 with TRBJ2-7; D might be TRBD2 (6 bases). The CDR3 covers 14 residues. CDR1 and CDR2 (germline): SGHNT, YENEEA. With 2 bases removed from V and 3 bases from J, the gap between germline ends came to 11 bases. The CDR3 DNA reads TGTGCCAGCAGCTTACGCGGGACGGTCTACGAGCAGTACTTC. Its translation is CASSLRGTVYEQYF.

The chain joins TRBV20-1 to TRBJ1-1, with no clear D. This CDR3 region has 11 residues. The ends were cut back, 3 bases at V and 6 bases at J, with 8 bases in the middle. Germline CDR1 and CDR2: DFQATT and SNEGSKA (reference sequence). This chain's CDR3 is CSASPGAEAFF. The CDR3 DNA reads TGCAGTGCTAGTCCGGGAGCTGAAGCTTTCTTT.

The rearrangement links TRBV6-1 to TRBJ1-4; D perhaps matches TRBD1 (6 bases). CDR1 MNHNS and CDR2 SASEGT come from the germline V gene. This CDR3 spans 17 amino acids. V lost 1 base and J 7 bases, leaving 19 bases between the germline ends. The CDR3 spells CASSEGRIRGEGEKLFF. CDR3 DNA sequence: TGTGCCAGCAGTGAAGGAAGGATCAGGGGTGAAGGTGAAAAACTGTTTTTT.

This clone came up a few times. Sequence at one end of the junction differs from germline and may be a read error. The chain couples TRBV7-2 to TRBJ2-2; 10 nucleotides agree with TRBD2. Germline CDR1 reads SGHTA; CDR2 reads FQGNSA. The CDR3 is 14 residues long. In DNA, the CDR3 is TGTGCCAGCAGCCTAGCGGGAGTGGCCGGGGAGCTGTTTTTT. Translating gives CASSLAGVAGELFF.